This T cell receptor (beta chain) was captured in a study of T cell repertoires in cytomegalovirus infection. Study-wide context: Public signatures in TCR beta pointed to CMV infection and matching HLA type.

TCRdb itself ran the reads through MiXCR, one entry per CDR3 protein. The repertoire has around 540,000 distinct CDR3 sequences, roughly a third of them found once; the top ten carry about a sixth. In its sample, this clonotype was seen many times. Its antigen is not known. The CDR3 runs to 11 residues. CDR1 is SGHTA, CDR2 FQGNSA, per germline. J lost 8 bases, V lost 6 bases, and 3 bases had no gene match. Study-wide results and caveats: The ex vivo response was dominated by HLA-C-restricted CMV-specific TCR beta clonotypes.

Sequencing used cultured PBMCs, obtained from culture after CMV antigen stimulation. This receptor was identified in a human donor in good health (CMV status not recorded). Some clones in this sample may be carry-over from other donors' samples. V and J are TRBV7-2 and TRBJ2-7; TRBD2 matches at 8 bases. The CDR3 protein is CASSPGGKQYF. The CDR3 region has the DNA TGTGCCAGCAGTCCGGGGGGGAAGCAGTACTTC.